This T cell receptor beta chain is from a study of T cells expressing NK-cell markers. Germline V gene lookup returns CDR1 GTSNPN and CDR2 SVGIG (reference sequence). The CDR3 has 11 amino acids. The TCR beta cDNA came from 5'RACE template switching with UMIs. TCRdb reanalyzed the 5' RACE reads and collapses them to one entry per CDR3 protein, without DNA. The sample's table shows 300,000 to 500,000 distinct CDR3 sequences. This TCR was recovered from a woman in her forties or fifties in good health. Source material: blood T cells: a sorted CD56 or NKG2C T cell subset, CD4+ or CD8+ T cells, or bulk PBMC T cells (not recorded which). This chain uses TRBV30 with TRBJ1-2; absent DNA, TCRdb's TRBD1 call cannot be checked. CDR3 sequence reads: CAWSPGQEDTF.